These 30 T cell receptor beta chains came from one sample sequenced in a study of response to subunit inactivated influenza vaccine. TCRdb itself ran the RT-PCR reads through MiXCR, one entry per CDR3 protein. The table has about 780,000 distinct CDR3 sequences, around 20% seen once; the top ten hold approximately 11%. The specimen was PBMCs from blood, collected roughly 5 days after vaccination. The receptors here all came from a middle-aged man who received an inactivated influenza vaccine.

This sequence joins TRBV12-3 or TRBV12-4 and TRBJ2-3; no clear D. Trimming stripped 0 bases from V and 6 bases from J, with 13 bases between. The CDR3 has 15 amino acids. The DNA of the CDR3 is TGTGCCAGCAGTTTAGCACAGTCTGACCGGGATACGCAGTATTTT. It translates to CASSLAQSDRDTQYF.

This clonotype was seen only a few times. The chain carries TRBV5-6 and TRBJ1-1, with 7 bases matching TRBD1. V was clipped by 3 bases and J by 8 bases; unmatched bases: 13. CDR3 length: 15 amino acids. Germline V gene sequence: CDR1 SGHDT, CDR2 YYEEEE. CDR3 nucleotides: TGTGCCAGCAGCTCGCCCCCAGGGGGTAGACGAGAAGCTTTCTTT. It yields the protein CASSSPPGGRREAFF.

The chain links TRBV4-3 to TRBJ2-1; 13 nucleotides agree with TRBD2. V was pared by 0 bases and J by 9 bases, with 8 bases of the junction left unmatched. Germline-derived CDR1 and CDR2 are LGHNA and YSLEER. The CDR3 covers 17 residues. CDR3 nucleotides: TGCGCCAGCAGCCAAGATTCAGGACTAGCGGGAGAACTTGAGCAGTTCTTC. It is translated as CASSQDSGLAGELEQFF.

The chain carries TRBV28 and TRBJ1-4; D remains ambiguous. The CDR3 loop spans 15 amino acids. Germline CDR1 is MDHEN and CDR2 is SYDVKM. The V end lost 3 bases, the J end lost 2 bases, and 10 bases lay between the germline ends. In DNA form, the CDR3 reads TGTGCCAGCAGTTTTCTAAGGCCGACTAATGAAAAACTGTTTTTT. It translates to CASSFLRPTNEKLFF.

This clonotype showed up just a few times. The gene calls are TRBV7-2 and TRBJ2-1, with TRBD2 matching 8 bases. This CDR3 contains 16 residues. V lost 5 bases and J lost 4; bases outside the gene matches: 10. Germline V gene lookup returns CDR1 SGHTA and CDR2 FQGNSA. The CDR3 loop reads CASSRHGGGLYNEQFF. The CDR3 DNA is TGTGCCAGCAGCCGTCACGGGGGGGGTCTGTACAATGAGCAGTTCTTC.

J is TRBJ2-7 and V is TRBV5-5; 11 bases line up with TRBD2. Germline lookup yields CDR1 SGHKS and CDR2 YYEKEE (reference sequence). The CDR3 runs 15 residues. Trimming cost V 4 bases and J 2 bases; bases outside gene matches: 5. CDR3 nucleotide sequence: TGTGCCAGCAGCGGGGCGACTAGCGGGGCCTACGAGCAGTACTTC. Translating it yields CASSGATSGAYEQYF.

This clonotype was detected many times. This rearrangement joins TRBV12-3 or TRBV12-4 to TRBJ2-1; no firm D call. Trimming took 9 bases from V and 0 from J, leaving 12 bases between them. The CDR3 spans 14 residues. This CDR3 reads CASTFEYSYNEQFF. CDR3 nucleotides: TGTGCCAGTACCTTCGAGTACTCCTACAATGAGCAGTTCTTC.

This clonotype was observed at least ten times. The rearrangement uses TRBV27 and TRBJ2-2; 11 bases match TRBD2. V was clipped by 2 bases and J by 7 bases; unmatched bases: 6. CDR1 is MNHEY and CDR2 is SMNVEV in the germline V gene (reference sequence). The CDR3 length is 16 residues. CDR3 protein: CASSLISGGADGELFF. The CDR3 DNA is TGTGCCAGCAGTTTAATTAGCGGGGGGGCCGACGGGGAGCTGTTTTTT.

This chain connects TRBV7-9 to TRBJ2-5; a weak D match, TRBD1 (6 bases). CDR1 and CDR2 (germline): SEHNR, FQNEAQ (reference sequence). CDR3 length: 15 amino acids. V lost 1 base, J lost 1 base, and 10 bases lay in between. CDR3 nucleotide sequence: TGTGCCAGCAGCTTAGGGGGGCCCGGCCAAGAGACCCAGTACTTC. Its protein is CASSLGGPGQETQYF.

This clonotype appeared many times. A read error may produce the germline difference seen at one junction end. The gene calls are TRBV7-9 and TRBJ1-1; a possible D gene is TRBD1 (5 bases). The germline V gene has CDR1 SEHNR and CDR2 FQNEAQ (reference sequence). This CDR3 has 17 residues. CDR3: CASSSGLRDQTNAEAFF. DNA of the CDR3: TGTGCCAGCAGCTCGGGGCTCAGGGATCAGACGAACGCTGAAGCTTTCTTT. The variable domain in full, with the rest retrieved from reference TRBV7-9 and TRBJ1-1, is DTGVSQNPRHKITKRGQNVTFRCDPISEHNRLYWYRQTLGQGPEFLTYFQNEAQLEKSRLLSDRFSAERPKGSFSTLEIQRTEQGDSAMYLCASSSGLRDQTNAEAFFGQGTRLTVV.

This clonotype was seen a few times. The chain joins TRBV28 to TRBJ2-1, with D unclear. This CDR3 is 16 amino acids long. Germline CDR1 reads MDHEN; CDR2 reads SYDVKM. Trimming left V 1 base short and J 5 bases short, with 15 bases between. Here the CDR3 reads CASSLFDAQKNNEQFF. CDR3 in DNA: TGTGCCAGCAGTTTATTTGACGCGCAGAAAAACAATGAGCAGTTCTTC.

In its sample, this clonotype was seen a few times. The V gene is TRBV20-1, the J gene TRBJ2-7; 10 bases line up with TRBD1. The V and J ends lost 0 bases and 7 bases, in that order; junction bases with no gene match: 9. Germline-derived CDR1 and CDR2 are DFQATT and SNEGSKA (reference sequence). The CDR3 contains 15 residues. The CDR3 DNA reads as TGCAGTGCTAGAGAACAGGACAGGGGGGGTCGGGAGCAGTACTTC. This codes for CSAREQDRGGREQYF.

This clonotype was seen a few times. The chain carries TRBV12-3 or TRBV12-4 and TRBJ2-6, with D perhaps matching TRBD1 (5 bases). This CDR3 spans 14 amino acids. The ends were cut back, 6 bases at V and 1 base at J, with 7 bases in the middle. CDR3 coding DNA: TGTGCCAGCAGGGACACGTCTGGGGCCAACGTCCTGACTTTC. This gives the protein CASRDTSGANVLTF.

This clonotype has just a few counts. The rearrangement uses TRBV29-1 and TRBJ2-1; TRBD2 matches at 7 bases. The J segment lost 4 bases and the V segment lost 0 bases, leaving 6 bases of the junction unmatched. The germline gives CDR1 SQVTM, CDR2 ANQGSEA. This CDR3 is 15 amino acids long. CDR3 loop: CSVEDGLAVYNEQFF. As DNA, the CDR3 is TGCAGCGTTGAAGATGGGCTAGCGGTTTACAATGAGCAGTTCTTC.

The sample holds many counts of this clonotype. The gene calls are TRBV24-1 and TRBJ2-1; 7 bases are a match to TRBD1. Germline loops: CDR1 KGHDR, CDR2 SFDVKD. The ends lost 6 bases at V and 8 bases at J; junction bases unmatched: 12. This CDR3 contains 15 residues. The CDR3 region is CATSPTGTAWDEQFF. The CDR3 DNA follows: TGTGCCACCAGTCCAACAGGGACAGCATGGGATGAGCAGTTCTTC.

The rearrangement uses TRBV5-6 and TRBJ2-7; D assignment may be TRBD1 or TRBD2 (5 bases each). Per the germline V gene, CDR1 is SGHDT and CDR2 is YYEEEE. The CDR3 has 13 amino acids. The V gene lost 2 bases and the J gene lost 5 bases, with 11 bases spanning the gap. The DNA of the CDR3 is TGTGCCAGCAGCTTCGGGACGCAGGACGAGCAGTACTTC. Protein product: CASSFGTQDEQYF.

This clonotype was counted between two and nine times. V and J are TRBV11-2 and TRBJ2-6, with D tentatively TRBD1 (5 bases). The CDR3 spans 18 residues. Deletions cut 5 bases from V and 0 bases from J, with 17 bases between. Germline lookup yields CDR1 SGHAT and CDR2 FQNNGV. For the CDR3, the DNA is TGTGCCAGCAGCACAAGACAGAGCCTTATCTCTGGGGCCAACGTCCTGACTTTC. As protein: CASSTRQSLISGANVLTF.

The chain employs TRBV18 and TRBJ1-2; 9 bases line up with TRBD1. This CDR3 spans 15 amino acids. The V and J ends lost 4 bases and 4 bases, in that order; junction bases with no gene match: 7. The V gene's germline CDR1 is KGHSH and CDR2 LQKENI. The CDR3, as DNA: TGTGCCAGCTCACTCCGGACAGGGGATACCTATGGCTACACCTTC. This translates into CASSLRTGDTYGYTF.

There are a few counts of this clonotype. The V call is TRBV7-9, the J call TRBJ2-5, with 8 nucleotides matching TRBD1. V lost 4 bases, J lost 5 bases, and 9 bases stayed unmatched. Looked up from germline, CDR1 is SEHNR and CDR2 is FQNEAQ (reference sequence). The CDR3 is 15 amino acids. The CDR3 loop is CASSSLGTGYETQYF. The CDR3 DNA is TGTGCCAGCAGCTCGCTTGGGACAGGATATGAGACCCAGTACTTC. Full variable domain (outside the CDR3, taken from reference TRBV7-9 and TRBJ2-5): DTGVSQNPRHKITKRGQNVTFRCDPISEHNRLYWYRQTLGQGPEFLTYFQNEAQLEKSRLLSDRFSAERPKGSFSTLEIQRTEQGDSAMYLCASSSLGTGYETQYFGPGTRLLVL.

The chain combines TRBV29-1 with TRBJ2-3; tentative D call: TRBD2 (6 bases). Germline V lookup: CDR1 SQVTM, CDR2 ANQGSEA. Trimming cost V 7 bases and J 6 bases, with 11 bases left between them. This CDR3 has 11 residues. The CDR3 loop is CSGGGLDTQYF. The DNA of the CDR3 is TGCAGCGGGGGAGGTCTGGATACGCAGTATTTT.

Concerning this clonotype itself: This could be a read error, since a much larger clone is one nucleotide away. The chain is built from TRBV7-2 and TRBJ2-3; D not resolved. The end of the DNA fits TRBJ1-5 better, so the J call may be wrong. The CDR3 is 14 residues long. Germline V lookup: CDR1 SGHTA, CDR2 FQGNSA. CDR3 amino acids: CASSLAPPRNTQHF. The CDR3 DNA follows: TGTGCCAGCAGCTTAGCGCCCCCTAGAAATACGCAGCATTTT.

This clonotype was observed a few times. The chain has TRBV20-1 and TRBJ2-7; 9 nucleotides align to TRBD2. J lost 0 bases, V lost 0 bases, and 9 bases had no gene match. CDR1 is DFQATT, CDR2 SNEGSKA, per germline (reference sequence). CDR3 length equals 17 residues. In DNA form, the CDR3 reads TGCAGTGCTAGAGATATTGGGCTAGCGGGAAGCTCCTACGAGCAGTACTTC. Translated: CSARDIGLAGSSYEQYF.

The table lists this clonotype with a few counts. The chain carries TRBV2 and TRBJ2-7; no clear D. CDR3 length: 15 amino acids. Trimming shortened V by 6 bases and J by 0 bases, and 15 bases separated the two germline ends. Germline assignment: CDR1 SNHLY and CDR2 FYNNEI. CDR3 amino acids: CASRTQRPSSYEQYF. The DNA of the CDR3 is TGTGCCAGCAGAACCCAGCGTCCTAGCTCCTACGAGCAGTACTTC.

The V gene is TRBV2, the J gene TRBJ1-5, with TRBD1 as a possible D gene (6 bases). CDR1 and CDR2 (germline): SNHLY, FYNNEI. V was trimmed by 1 base and J by 3 bases, leaving 7 bases between them. The CDR3 runs 14 residues. DNA for the CDR3: TGTGCCAGCAGTGAAGGGACAGTCAATCAGCCCCAGCATTTT. Translating it yields CASSEGTVNQPQHF.

This clonotype was recorded many times. The V call is TRBV12-3 or TRBV12-4, the J call TRBJ1-1, with a possible D match to TRBD1 (6 bases). V was pared by 6 bases and J by 1 base, with 12 bases between. CDR3 length equals 14 residues. CDR3: CASRVTGWNTEAFF. The CDR3 nucleotides read TGTGCCAGCAGGGTAACAGGGTGGAACACTGAAGCTTTCTTT.

This clonotype has a handful of counts. The rearrangement joins TRBV6-1 to TRBJ1-1; 10 nucleotides match TRBD1. The V gene end was trimmed by 7 bases and the J gene end by 5 bases; junction bases not matched to a gene: 7. CDR3 length: 14 residues. Germline loops: CDR1 MNHNS, CDR2 SASEGT. The CDR3 nucleotides read TGTGCCAGCACCAATGACAGGGGGCGGACTGAAGCTTTCTTT. Protein: CASTNDRGRTEAFF.

The chain joins TRBV3-1 to TRBJ2-7, with a weak D call TRBD2 (7 bases). Between the trimmed V and J ends, which lost 4 bases and 2 bases, there was a span of 15 bases. CDR1 is LGHDT, CDR2 YNNKEL, per germline (reference sequence). The CDR3 is 15 amino acids. The CDR3 here is CASSRRGGGAYEQYF. The CDR3 DNA sequence: TGTGCCAGCAGCCGCAGAGGGGGGGGAGCCTACGAGCAGTACTTC.

This CDR3 is CASGQTGLDEQFF. The CDR3 coding sequence is TGCGCCAGCGGACAGACCGGGTTGGATGAGCAGTTCTTC. The genes are TRBV10-1 and TRBJ2-1; tentatively, D is TRBD1 (6 bases). This CDR3 region has 13 residues. Looked up from germline, CDR1 is WNHNN and CDR2 is SYGVQD (reference sequence). Trimming shortened V by 8 bases and J by 8 bases, and 16 bases separated the two germline ends.

The chain is built from TRBV11-2 and TRBJ2-2; D uncertain. Per the germline V gene, CDR1 is SGHAT and CDR2 is FQNNGV. The CDR3 loop spans 13 amino acids. Trimming removed 5 bases from V and 6 bases from J, with 10 bases in between. The CDR3 DNA reads as TGTGCCAGCAGCCCCGGGTTGGCCGGGGAGCTGTTTTTT. It is translated as CASSPGLAGELFF. Using reference TRBV11-2 and TRBJ2-2 for the parts outside the CDR3, the full variable domain is EAGVAQSPRYKIIEKRQSVAFWCNPISGHATLYWYQQILGQGPKLLIQFQNNGVVDDSQLPKDRFSAERLKGVDSTLKIQPAKLEDSAVYLCASSPGLAGELFFGEGSRLTVL.

The chain couples TRBV6-1 to TRBJ2-7; D unresolved. V lost 3 bases, J lost 2 bases, and 14 bases lay in between. CDR1 MNHNS and CDR2 SASEGT come from the germline V gene. The CDR3 consists of 15 residues. CDR3 DNA sequence: TGTGCCAGCAGTGATCTTCAGATTATCCCCTACGAGCAGTACTTC. Translation: CASSDLQIIPYEQYF.